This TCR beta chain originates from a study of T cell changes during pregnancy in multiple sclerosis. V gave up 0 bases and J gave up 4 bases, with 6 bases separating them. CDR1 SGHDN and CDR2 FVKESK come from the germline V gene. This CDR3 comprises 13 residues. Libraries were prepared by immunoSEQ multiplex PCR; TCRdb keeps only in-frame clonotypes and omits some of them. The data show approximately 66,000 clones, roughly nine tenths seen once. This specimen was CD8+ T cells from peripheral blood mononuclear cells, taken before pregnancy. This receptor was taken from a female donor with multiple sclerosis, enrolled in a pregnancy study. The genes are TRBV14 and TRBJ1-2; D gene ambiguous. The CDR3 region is CASSQDGLYGYTF. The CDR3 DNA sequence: TGTGCCAGCAGCCAAGATGGCCTCTATGGCTACACCTTC.